The T cell receptor (beta chain) under discussion was sequenced for a study of siplizumab effects on memory and regulatory T cells. Broader study findings: Some alloreactive sequences were traceable to unstimulated CD4+ memory cells, and siplizumab significantly reduced them.

This CDR3 has 15 residues. In germline, CDR1 is SGHVS, CDR2 FQNEAQ. V trimming: 3 bases; J trimming: 5 bases; junction bases outside the gene matches: 1. Repertoires were generated with immunoSEQ multiplex PCR, while TCRdb's copy carries only in-frame clones and drops some. Of about 100,000 clones in the sample, approximately 91% were seen once. A note on this clone: Antigen unknown.

This clonotype was sampled from a human donor in good health. Some clones in this sample may be carry-over from other donors' samples. This rearrangement joins TRBV7-8 to TRBJ2-1; 13 bases agree with TRBD2. Sequencing used CD4+ T cells sorted from blood. The DNA of the CDR3 is TGTGCCAGCAGCTTGGGACTAGCGGGAAACAATGAGCAGTTCTTC. This sequence encodes CASSLGLAGNNEQFF.